This T cell receptor (beta chain) was sequenced during a study of blood T cell repertoires in COVID-19. In the study overall: The United States, Italy and Spain supplied acute and convalescent COVID-19 samples. Sample material is recorded as cDNA or gDNA derived from T cells, B-cell-depleted T cells, or PBMCs.

There are 15 residues in the CDR3. V lost 4 bases, J lost 6 bases, and 10 bases stayed unmatched. Germline assignment: CDR1 MNHNY and CDR2 SVGAGI (reference sequence). As processed by the authors: Reference gene primer amplification yielded estimated nucleated cell counts. Clones were read by immunoSEQ multiplex PCR, and TCRdb kept only the in-frame ones, dropping some. That table furnishes V, J and clone size, whereas the DNA furnished D and trimming. The table shows 85,000 to 90,000 clones, with approximately 79% occurring only once. Sequencing was performed on peripheral blood. The chain combines TRBV6-6 with TRBJ2-3; TRBD1 agrees at 7 bases. The clonotype originates from a man in his 70s with acute or convalescent COVID-19. The CDR3 sequence: CASSWGQIVEDTQYF. The DNA of the CDR3 is TGTGCCAGCAGTTGGGGACAGATCGTCGAGGATACGCAGTATTTT.